A selection of T cell receptor beta chains follows, all from one sample in a study of blood T cell repertoires in COVID-19. Clones were sequenced by immunoSEQ multiplex PCR, and TCRdb holds only the in-frame ones, with some missing. The sample lists 100,000 to 150,000 clones; almost 90% were seen once. Sequencing was carried out using peripheral blood. These receptors all stem from a woman aged 45-59 years with active or convalescent COVID-19. CDR3s include the opening cysteine and the closing phenylalanine or tryptophan. A D gene is named only where the DNA matches it firmly. A clone size is listed for some rows: how often the clone was seen (once, few, many), or a class if it is expanded.

D: -
size: -
V: TRBV7-9
J: TRBJ1-2
DNA: TGTGCCAGCAGCTTAGTAGCGCCAGGGGATGGCTACACCTTC
CDR3: CASSLVAPGDGYTF

D: -
size: -
V: TRBV30
J: TRBJ2-3
DNA: TGTGCCTGGAGTGTCTCATCGGTCCGCACAGATACGCAGTATTTT
CDR3: CAWSVSSVRTDTQYF

D: -
size: -
V: TRBV21-1
J: TRBJ2-2
DNA: TGTGCCAGCAGCTCCCGGGACAGGGATAGTACCGGGGAGCTGTTTTTT
CDR3: CASSSRDRDSTGELFF

D: -
size: -
V: TRBV5-4
J: TRBJ1-2
DNA: TGTGCCAGCAGCTTGAGGGGGGGCCACTATGGCTACACCTTC
CDR3: CASSLRGGHYGYTF

D: -
size: few
V: TRBV2
J: TRBJ2-3
DNA: TGTGCCAGCACCCGGGAGACAGATACGCAGTATTTT
CDR3: CASTRETDTQYF

D: TRBD2
size: -
V: TRBV6-6
J: TRBJ2-7
DNA: TGTGCCAGCACCCTGACTAGCGGGGGATCCCCGGGCGAGCAGTACTTC
CDR3: CASTLTSGGSPGEQYF

D: TRBD1
size: once
V: TRBV4-3
J: TRBJ2-7
DNA: TGCGCCAGCAGCCCAACCTCGGACAGGGGTTACGAGCAGTACTTC
CDR3: CASSPTSDRGYEQYF

D: -
size: -
V: TRBV21-1
J: TRBJ2-7
DNA: TGTGCCAGCAGCAAAGAAGAGTACAGGGGAAACGAGCAGTACTTC
CDR3: CASSKEEYRGNEQYF

D: TRBD1
size: -
V: TRBV10-3
J: TRBJ1-2
DNA: TGTGCCATCAGTGGATACAGGGGGCAAGATCTTGGCTACACCTTC
CDR3: CAISGYRGQDLGYTF

D: -
size: -
V: TRBV19
J: TRBJ1-4
DNA: TGTGCCAGTACCCTGCCGGGAGGTTTGGGTGAAAAACTGTTTTTT
CDR3: CASTLPGGLGEKLFF

D: -
size: -
V: TRBV28
J: TRBJ1-1
DNA: TGTGCCAGTTCAGGGAGGGCTCTCTCGAACACTGAAGCTTTCTTT
CDR3: CASSGRALSNTEAFF

D: TRBD2
size: once
V: TRBV2
J: TRBJ2-7
DNA: TGTGCCAGCGCGGGAGCGGACCAAAGCTCCTACGAGCAGTACTTC
CDR3: CASAGADQSSYEQYF

D: -
size: -
V: TRBV2
J: TRBJ1-3
DNA: TGTGCCAGTTCCTCAGGCAGCCGAAACACCATATATTTT
CDR3: CASSSGSRNTIYF

D: -
size: -
V: TRBV5-6
J: TRBJ2-7
DNA: TGTGCCAGCAGCAACCCAGGGCCCTACGAGCAGTACTTC
CDR3: CASSNPGPYEQYF

D: -
size: -
V: TRBV18
J: TRBJ1-2
DNA: TGTGCCAGCTCACCACGCTCTCGGGGCTATGGCTACACCTTC
CDR3: CASSPRSRGYGYTF

D: TRBD2
size: -
V: TRBV4-2
J: TRBJ2-1
DNA: TGTGCCAGCAGCCAAGAGTTAGGGACTAGCGGGGTGAGCTCCTACAATGAGCAGTTCTTC
CDR3: CASSQELGTSGVSSYNEQFF

D: TRBD2
size: -
V: TRBV4-2
J: TRBJ2-4
DNA: TGTGCCAGCAGCCCCCGGACTAGCGGGAGGGTATACATTCAGTACTTC
CDR3: CASSPRTSGRVYIQYF

D: -
size: -
V: TRBV11-2
J: TRBJ2-7
DNA: TGTGCCAGCAGCTTCTACGGGAGCAAGGGCAACGAGCAGTACTTC
CDR3: CASSFYGSKGNEQYF

D: -
size: -
V: TRBV7-9
J: TRBJ1-2
DNA: TGTGCCAGCAGCTTCGACTCGATAGCTCATGGCTACACCTTC
CDR3: CASSFDSIAHGYTF

D: TRBD1
size: -
V: TRBV29-1
J: TRBJ2-5
DNA: TGCAGCGTTGAAGAGCCACAGGGGGAGACCCAGTACTTC
CDR3: CSVEEPQGETQYF

D: TRBD2
size: -
V: TRBV15
J: TRBJ2-2
DNA: TGTGCCACCAGCAGAGGACTAGCGGGAGAGGGCGGGGAGCTGTTTTTT
CDR3: CATSRGLAGEGGELFF

D: TRBD2
size: -
V: TRBV28
J: TRBJ2-3
DNA: TGTGCCAGCAGGAAGCGGGGAACAGATACGCAGTATTTT
CDR3: CASRKRGTDTQYF

D: TRBD1
size: few
V: TRBV7-9
J: TRBJ1-2
DNA: TGTGCCAGCAGCTCAAGAGGGGGCACCGGCTACACCTTC
CDR3: CASSSRGGTGYTF

D: TRBD1
size: -
V: TRBV7-2
J: TRBJ2-1
DNA: TGTGCCAGCAGCTTAGAAGGGACAGGGGGCAATGAGCAGTTCTTC
CDR3: CASSLEGTGGNEQFF

D: TRBD2
size: -
V: TRBV23-1
J: TRBJ2-1
DNA: TGCGCCAGCAGTAGCCGCAGCGGGAGGGCCTCCTACAATGAGCAGTTCTTC
CDR3: CASSSRSGRASYNEQFF

D: TRBD1
size: -
V: TRBV28
J: TRBJ1-2
DNA: TGTGCCAGCAGTTCGACAGGGAAGGCTTATGGCTACACCTTC
CDR3: CASSSTGKAYGYTF

D: TRBD1
size: -
V: TRBV4-2
J: TRBJ2-2
DNA: TGTGCCAGCAGCCAAGATAGGAGGACAGGGTACACCGGGGAGCTGTTTTTT
CDR3: CASSQDRRTGYTGELFF

D: TRBD2
size: -
V: TRBV7-2
J: TRBJ2-7
DNA: TGTGCCAGCAGCTCCAGGACTAGGTGGGATTACGAGCAGTACTTC
CDR3: CASSSRTRWDYEQYF

D: TRBD2
size: -
V: TRBV6-2/TRBV6-3
J: TRBJ2-1
DNA: TGTGCCAGCAGCCTTAGCGGGACTGAGCAGTTCTTC
CDR3: CASSLSGTEQFF

D: -
size: -
V: TRBV7-5
J: TRBJ2-7
DNA: TGTGCCAGAAGCTTAGGGTTAGCTGGACTAGACTACGAGCAGTACTTC
CDR3: CARSLGLAGLDYEQYF

D: -
size: -
V: TRBV25-1
J: TRBJ2-3
DNA: TGTGCCAGCAGTTCCTACCTAGGGGTCACAGATACGCAGTATTTT
CDR3: CASSSYLGVTDTQYF

D: TRBD1
size: -
V: TRBV29-1
J: TRBJ1-2
DNA: TGCAGCGTTCATGGTGGACAGGCTAACTATGGCTACACCTTC
CDR3: CSVHGGQANYGYTF

D: -
size: -
V: TRBV7-8
J: TRBJ2-2
DNA: TGTGCCAGCAGCTTAGATGGCATCCCAATGAGAGGCGGGGAGCTGTTTTTT
CDR3: CASSLDGIPMRGGELFF

D: TRBD1
size: -
V: TRBV4-3
J: TRBJ2-3
DNA: TGCGCCAGCAGCCATGGACAGGGGAACACAGATACGCAGTATTTT
CDR3: CASSHGQGNTDTQYF

D: TRBD2
size: -
V: TRBV2
J: TRBJ2-1
DNA: TGTGCCAGCAGTGGATCTAGCGGGAATTATGAGCAGTTCTTC
CDR3: CASSGSSGNYEQFF

D: -
size: once
V: TRBV4-3
J: TRBJ2-7
DNA: TGCGCCAGCAGCTCAAGCGCGGGTTCCCACGAGCAGTACTTC
CDR3: CASSSSAGSHEQYF

D: -
size: -
V: TRBV19
J: TRBJ2-1
DNA: TGTGCCAGTAGTATTGTCGCGGACTACAATGAGCAGTTCTTC
CDR3: CASSIVADYNEQFF

D: -
size: -
V: TRBV6-5
J: TRBJ2-1
DNA: TGTGCCAGCAGTTACTCGAGTGAGCAGTTCTTC
CDR3: CASSYSSEQFF

D: -
size: -
V: TRBV4-3
J: TRBJ1-2
DNA: TGCGCCAGCAGCCAATCCTCACGGTCGGGTATCTATGGCTACACCTTC
CDR3: CASSQSSRSGIYGYTF

D: -
size: -
V: TRBV9
J: TRBJ2-7
DNA: TGTGCCAGCAGCGTAGGCCAGGGGATACACGAGCAGTACTTC
CDR3: CASSVGQGIHEQYF

D: TRBD1
size: -
V: TRBV24-1
J: TRBJ2-7
DNA: TGTGCCACCAGTGATTACCGGGACAGGGGGCCCCGATTATCCTACGAGCAGTACTTC
CDR3: CATSDYRDRGPRLSYEQYF

D: -
size: -
V: TRBV18
J: TRBJ1-1
DNA: TGTGCCAGCTCACCTGGAGAACTGTTGAACACTGAAGCTTTCTTT
CDR3: CASSPGELLNTEAFF